The entry below gives a single TCR beta chain sequence along with its context. This entry comes from a study of T cells in localized non-small cell lung cancer. This CDR3 has 16 residues. V dropped 2 bases and J dropped 4; count of bases not matched to a gene: 10. From germline, CDR1 is MNHEY and CDR2 SVGAGI. Only in-frame clones appear in the TCRdb table, and some are missing; sequencing was by immunoSEQ multiplex PCR. The sample includes tens of thousands of clones, approximately 90% of them seen just once. This rearrangement joins TRBV6-5 to TRBJ2-7; 8 bases align to TRBD1. Sample: peripheral blood, taken before any cancer treatment. The TCR comes from a man aged 35-69 years with stage I squamous cell lung carcinoma. The CDR3 is CASSYATQGAHYEQYF. In DNA, the CDR3 is TGTGCCAGCAGTTACGCCACGCAGGGGGCTCATTACGAGCAGTACTTC.